Below are 12 T cell receptor beta chains sequenced from a single sample in a study of regulatory T cells in long-lasting Graves disease. As for time point: newly diagnosed GD, antithyroid drugs for less than 3 months. Preparation of the TCR library used RNA extracted from PBMCs. Through Arm-PCR of CDR3 regions and iRepertoire HTBI primers, TCR beta libraries were built. TCRdb re-called the multiplex PCR reads through MiXCR, storing one row per CDR3 protein. Counted here are roughly 500,000 distinct CDR3 sequences, about 13% occurring once; the ten biggest clones make up approximately 9.3%. The data were also submitted as part of a second study, on T cells in Graves' hyperthyroidism and ophthalmopathy.

Sample: peripheral blood mononuclear cells (PBMCs), taken at new diagnosis, from a patient treated with antithyroid drugs. The receptor source for this set is a man aged 25-40 years with Graves disease.

This clonotype occurred many times. The chain links TRBV20-1 to TRBJ2-1; the D is unclear. CDR3 length: 15 amino acids. V was cut by 1 base and J by 7 bases, with 17 bases left in between. The germline V gene encodes CDR1 DFQATT and CDR2 SNEGSKA (reference sequence). The DNA of the CDR3 is TGCAGTGCTAGAGCAACGGTTTATGGCTTTAATGAGCAGTTCTTC. Translating it yields CSARATVYGFNEQFF.

This clonotype showed up just a few times. A much more abundant neighbour one base away suggests this may be a read error. The chain has TRBV7-3 and TRBJ2-1; TRBD1 aligns across 7 bases. Germline V gives CDR1 SGHTA, CDR2 FQGTGA. CDR3 length equals 14 residues. The CDR3 bases are TGTGCCAGCAGCCCTCCGGACAGGAACTATGAGCAGTCCTTC. Protein: CASSPPDRNYEQSF.

This clonotype was seen repeatedly, ten times or more. The chain employs TRBV12-3 or TRBV12-4 and TRBJ2-3; D is unclear. Trimming pared 5 bases from V and 1 base from J, leaving 10 bases between. This CDR3 is built from 14 residues. The CDR3 DNA is TGTGCCAGCAGTCCCCCGTTCGGCACAGATACGCAGTATTTT. Protein: CASSPPFGTDTQYF.

Details on this clonotype: This could be a read error, since a much larger clone is one nucleotide away. The V call is TRBV13, the J call TRBJ2-6, with 13 bases matching TRBD2. From germline, CDR1 is PRHDT and CDR2 FYEKMQ (reference sequence). V lost 5 bases and J lost 0; bases outside the gene matches: 4. CDR3 length: 18 amino acids. The CDR3 sequence is CASSPGLAGPSGANVLTF. The DNA of the CDR3 is TGTGCCAGCAGCCCGGGACTAGCGGGACCCTCTGGGGCCAACGTCCTGACTTTC.

Regarding this clonotype: A much larger clone differs by one base, so this may be a read error. The chain is built from TRBV5-1 and TRBJ2-7; D gene ambiguous. CDR3 length: 14 amino acids. The V gene's germline CDR1 is SGHRS and CDR2 YFSETQ. CDR3 residues: CASRTLEVPYERYF. The DNA of the CDR3 is TGCGCCAGCCGGACCCTCGAGGTCCCCTACGAGCGGTACTTC. Full variable domain (rest looked up from reference TRBV5-1 and TRBJ2-7): KAGVTQTPRYLIKTRGQQVTLSCSPISGHRSVSWYQQTPGQGLQFLFEYFSETQRNKGNFPGRFSGRQFSNSRSEMNVSTLELGDSALYLCASRTLEVPYERYFGPGTRLTVT.

This clonotype was observed many times. This chain uses TRBV28 with TRBJ1-2; D unresolved. The CDR3 loop spans 14 amino acids. Per the germline V gene, CDR1 is MDHEN and CDR2 is SYDVKM. The V end was cut by 5 bases, the J end by 2 bases, with 12 bases between. This CDR3 reads CASSEHGENYGYTF. The CDR3 DNA reads TGTGCCAGCAGTGAACATGGGGAAAACTATGGCTACACCTTC.

This clonotype was observed a handful of times. The chain is built from TRBV25-1 and TRBJ2-2; TRBD2 matches at 14 bases. CDR3 length equals 17 residues. CDR1 is MGHDK and CDR2 is SYGVNS in the germline V gene. V trimming: 3 bases; J trimming: 7 bases; junction bases outside the gene matches: 7. CDR3 region: CASSDTGTSGSGGELFF. CDR3 bases: TGTGCCAGCAGTGATACTGGGACTAGCGGGAGTGGCGGGGAGCTGTTTTTT.

In this sample, this clonotype turned up many times. The V gene is TRBV2, the J gene TRBJ2-1; possibly TRBD2 for D (5 bases). CDR1 is SNHLY and CDR2 is FYNNEI in the germline V gene. This CDR3 region has 15 residues. The V and J ends lost 7 bases and 4 bases respectively, with 17 bases between them. The CDR3 sequence is CASTRGGSGYNEQFF. In DNA form, the CDR3 reads TGTGCCAGCACCCGAGGTGGGAGCGGATACAATGAGCAGTTCTTC.

This clonotype was detected a few times. V and J are TRBV9 and TRBJ2-3; 11 nucleotides line up with TRBD1. J gave up 7 bases and V 2 bases, and 3 bases lay outside the gene matches. Germline V gene lookup returns CDR1 SGDLS and CDR2 YYNGEE. The CDR3 has 14 amino acids. The CDR3 loop reads CASSVGQGDNTQYF. Written as DNA, the CDR3 is TGTGCCAGCAGCGTGGGACAGGGGGATAATACGCAGTATTTT.

The chain uses TRBV9 and TRBJ2-1, with 7 bases identical to TRBD1. Germline CDR1 and CDR2: SGDLS and YYNGEE. With V trimmed by 3 bases and J by 4 bases, 13 bases remained unmatched. The CDR3 length is 17 residues. The CDR3 DNA follows: TGTGCCAGCAGCGCAAAAGACGGCTACAGGGGTTACAATGAGCAGTTCTTC. This sequence encodes CASSAKDGYRGYNEQFF.

The sample holds many counts of this clonotype. The CDR3 coding sequence is TGTGCCAGCAGTTTATGGATAGGCCCAGGCTCAGCAGAAGCTTTCTTT. Protein product: CASSLWIGPGSAEAFF. V gene TRBV28 combines with J gene TRBJ1-1, with unresolved D. This CDR3 is 16 amino acids long. V shed 0 bases and J shed 8 bases, with 19 bases lying between them. Germline V gene data show CDR1 as MDHEN and CDR2 as SYDVKM. The variable domain in full, completed from reference TRBV28 and TRBJ1-1, reads DVKVTQSSRYLVKRTGEKVFLECVQDMDHENMFWYRQDPGLGLRLIYFSYDVKMKEKGDIPEGYSVSREKKERFSLILESASTNQTSMYLCASSLWIGPGSAEAFFGQGTRLTVV.

Details on this clonotype: With a far larger clone one base away, a read error is the likely cause. The V call is TRBV6-2 or TRBV6-3, the J call TRBJ1-1, with D possibly TRBD1 on 5 matching bases. Germline CDR1 MNHEY, CDR2 SVGEGT. This CDR3 has 13 residues. Trimming stripped 11 bases from V and 1 base from J, with 14 bases between. The CDR3 nucleotides are TGTGCCCCCTGGGGCACCCCGAACACTGAAGCTTTCTTT. Amino acid sequence: CAPWGTPNTEAFF.